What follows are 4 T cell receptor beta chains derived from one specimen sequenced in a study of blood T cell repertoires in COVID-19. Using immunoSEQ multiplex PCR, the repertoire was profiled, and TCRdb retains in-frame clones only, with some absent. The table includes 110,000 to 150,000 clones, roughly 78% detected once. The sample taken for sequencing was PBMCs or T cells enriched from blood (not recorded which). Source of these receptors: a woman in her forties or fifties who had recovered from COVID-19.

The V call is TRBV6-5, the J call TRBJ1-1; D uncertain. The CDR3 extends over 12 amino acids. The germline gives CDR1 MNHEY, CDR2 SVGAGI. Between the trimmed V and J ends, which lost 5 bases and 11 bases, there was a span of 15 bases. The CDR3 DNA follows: TGTGCCAGCAGTCCTGAGGGCTCTACGGCTTTCTTT. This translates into CASSPEGSTAFF.

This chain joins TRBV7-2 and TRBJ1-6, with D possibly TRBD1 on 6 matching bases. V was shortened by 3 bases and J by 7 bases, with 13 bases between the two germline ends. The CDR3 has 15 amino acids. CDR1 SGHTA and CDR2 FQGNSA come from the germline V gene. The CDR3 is CASSFNTGKNSPLHF. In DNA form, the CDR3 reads TGTGCCAGCAGCTTCAATACAGGGAAAAATTCACCCCTCCACTTT. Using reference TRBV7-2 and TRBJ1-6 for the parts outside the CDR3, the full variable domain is GAGVSQSPSNKVTEKGKDVELRCDPISGHTALYWYRQSLGQGLEFLIYFQGNSAPDKSGLPSDRFSAERTGGSVSTLTIQRTQQEDSAVYLCASSFNTGKNSPLHFGNGTRLTVT.

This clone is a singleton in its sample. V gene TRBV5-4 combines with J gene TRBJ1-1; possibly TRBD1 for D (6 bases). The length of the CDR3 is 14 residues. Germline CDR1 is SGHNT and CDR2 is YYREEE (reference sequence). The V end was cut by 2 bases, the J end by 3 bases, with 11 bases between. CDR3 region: CASSFRGGDTEAFF. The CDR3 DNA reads TGTGCCAGCAGCTTTAGAGGGGGGGACACTGAAGCTTTCTTT.

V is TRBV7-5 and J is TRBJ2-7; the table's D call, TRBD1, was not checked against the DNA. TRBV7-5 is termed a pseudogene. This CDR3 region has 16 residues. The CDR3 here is CVRSLWSRDETYEQYV. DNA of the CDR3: TGTGTCAGAAGCTTATGGAGCAGGGATGAGACCTACGAGCAGTACGTC.